A selection of T cell receptor beta chains follows, all from one sample in a study of Ad26.COV2.S vaccination and SARS-CoV-2 variants. Measured with immunoSEQ multiplex PCR; TCRdb has only the in-frame clones, and not every one. This sample yields some 640,000 clones, of which about 90% are seen a single time; over 1.3% belongs to the top ten. The sample was peripheral blood, taken in a trial of Ad26.COV2.S vaccine versus placebo. These receptors were obtained from a person aged 18-60 years who received the Ad26.COV2.S COVID-19 vaccine or a placebo. Both conserved end residues are part of each CDR3. The D gene is left open where the match is weak. Not all rows give a size; the values are once, few, many and, for expanded clones, a class.

V gene,clone size,D gene,J gene,CDR3 DNA,CDR3 protein
TRBV30,-,TRBD1,TRBJ1-2,TGTGCCTGGAGTTCCCCCGACAGGGCCTATGGCTACACCTTC,CAWSSPDRAYGYTF
TRBV3-1/TRBV3-2,-,-,TRBJ1-5,TGTGCCAGCAGCCAATCCGGGGGCAGGGTTTATCAGCCCCAGCATTTT,CASSQSGGRVYQPQHF
TRBV11-2,-,-,TRBJ2-7,TGTGCCAGCAGCTTAGATCTACCCCGGTCTTCAACCGAGCAGTACTTC,CASSLDLPRSSTEQYF
TRBV30,-,TRBD2,TRBJ2-3,TGTGCCTGGAGTGGGTCCGGACTAGCGGGAGATACGCAGTATTTT,CAWSGSGLAGDTQYF
TRBV3-1/TRBV3-2,-,-,TRBJ2-2,TGTGCCAGCAGCCAAGATGGGGCCTCGACCGGGGAGCTGTTTTTT,CASSQDGASTGELFF
TRBV19,-,-,TRBJ2-7,TGTGCCAGTACCCCGACGGCAGGACCCGTGGAGCAGTACTTC,CASTPTAGPVEQYF
TRBV2,-,TRBD1,TRBJ1-4,TGTGCCAGCAGTGAGACCGGGACAGGGCGGGGGAAACTGTTTTTT,CASSETGTGRGKLFF
TRBV7-2,-,-,TRBJ1-3,TGTGCCAGCAGCTTAGTAGGGAACAGGGACCCCAGCTCTGGAAACACCATATATTTT,CASSLVGNRDPSSGNTIYF
TRBV18,-,-,TRBJ1-3,TGTGCCAGCTCCCTTGGGGCTGGAAACACCATATATTTT,CASSLGAGNTIYF
TRBV11-2,-,-,TRBJ2-3,TGTGCCAGCAGCCCCGGAGGGGGACGGGGAGATACGCAGTATTTT,CASSPGGGRGDTQYF
TRBV6-6,-,-,TRBJ2-6,TGTGCCAGCAGCGGCATCTCTGGGGCCAACGTCCTGACTTTC,CASSGISGANVLTF
TRBV6-5,-,TRBD1,TRBJ2-1,TGTGCCAGCAGACCACAGGGGGCGGGCAATGAGCAGTTCTTC,CASRPQGAGNEQFF
TRBV6-5,once,-,TRBJ2-3,TGTGCCAGCAGTTACTCTGGGACCCAGCACACAGATACGCAGTATTTT,CASSYSGTQHTDTQYF
TRBV6-5,-,-,TRBJ2-3,TGTGCCAGCAGTTACGGACAGACTAGCACAGATACGCAGTATTTT,CASSYGQTSTDTQYF
TRBV11-1,-,-,TRBJ1-6,TGTGCCAGCAGCTGGAGCAAGAATTCACCCCTCCACTTT,CASSWSKNSPLHF
TRBV11-1,-,-,TRBJ2-3,TGTGCCAGCAGCCTCCTTGGGCCGTTGAGCACAGATACGCAGTATTTT,CASSLLGPLSTDTQYF
TRBV5-1,-,-,TRBJ2-1,TGCGCCAGCAGCCGGGAAAACAATGAGCAGTTCTTC,CASSRENNEQFF
TRBV30,-,TRBD2,TRBJ2-7,TGTGCCTGGAGTGTACTAGCGGGGTACTACGAGCAGTACTTC,CAWSVLAGYYEQYF
TRBV24-1,-,-,TRBJ2-2,TGTGCCACCAGTGATTGGGACACCGGGGAGCTGTTTTTT,CATSDWDTGELFF
TRBV24-1,-,TRBD2,TRBJ2-3,TGTGCCACCAGTGAATTTAGCGGGATCACAGATACGCAGTATTTT,CATSEFSGITDTQYF
TRBV3-1/TRBV3-2,-,-,TRBJ1-1,TGTGCCAGCAGCCAAGGGGCTCAAACTGAAGCTTTCTTT,CASSQGAQTEAFF
TRBV20-1,-,TRBD1,TRBJ2-1,TGCAGTGCTAGTCGACAGGGGGCGCTAGTCGGCAATGAGCAGTTCTTC,CSASRQGALVGNEQFF
TRBV24-1,-,TRBD2,TRBJ2-3,TGTGCCACTGGGACTAGCGGGGGCACAGATACGCAGTATTTT,CATGTSGGTDTQYF
TRBV10-3,-,TRBD1,TRBJ2-1,TGTGCCATCAGTGAGAGGGACAGGGGAGGGTATGAGCAGTTCTTC,CAISERDRGGYEQFF
TRBV10-3,-,TRBD1,TRBJ2-5,TGTGCCATCAAACCAGACAGGGCGTCCGAGACCCAGTACTTC,CAIKPDRASETQYF
TRBV7-6,-,-,TRBJ1-4,TGTGCCAGCAGCGGCCCGGGGCAGGAAAAACTGTTTTTT,CASSGPGQEKLFF
TRBV7-6,once,-,TRBJ2-5,TGTGCCAGCACCATACAGGGGACCCAGTACTTC,CASTIQGTQYF